The next 19 T cell receptor beta chains were all read from a single sample in a study of cytomegalovirus exposure and HLA in healthy donors. The PCR made use of 60 Vbeta and 13 Jbeta primers. The repertoire was sequenced with immunoSEQ multiplex PCR; TCRdb's copy has only in-frame clones and lacks some. With about 88,000 clones in the sample, the ten largest clones hold approximately 5.7%. The sequenced material came from PBMCs. Source of these receptors: a girl aged 10 to 17 in good health and CMV-seropositive.

The chain uses TRBV4-1 and TRBJ2-1; D may be TRBD2 (6 bases). CDR3 length: 18 amino acids. The V gene lost 4 bases and the J gene lost 7 bases, with 26 bases spanning the gap. Germline CDR1 and CDR2: MGHRA and YSYEKL. DNA of the CDR3: TGCGCCAGCAGCCGAACCACGTATGAACGGGGGACGTGGAATGAGCAGTTCTTC. Translation: CASSRTTYERGTWNEQFF.

The chain joins TRBV29-1 to TRBJ2-1; 9 positions match TRBD1. The germline gives CDR1 SQVTM, CDR2 ANQGSEA. The CDR3 sequence is 13 residues long. Trimming cost V 7 bases and J 1 base; bases outside gene matches: 2. The CDR3 loop is CSGGTGSYNEQFF. The CDR3, as DNA: TGCAGCGGCGGGACAGGGTCCTACAATGAGCAGTTCTTC.

The chain joins TRBV5-4 to TRBJ2-2, with 12 bases lining up with TRBD1. V gave up 2 bases and J gave up 6 bases; unmatched junction bases: 5. The CDR3 has 16 amino acids. Germline loops: CDR1 SGHNT, CDR2 YYREEE (reference sequence). The CDR3 spells CASSFGTGGSPGELFF. The DNA for the CDR3 is TGTGCCAGCAGCTTTGGGACAGGGGGCTCCCCCGGGGAGCTGTTTTTT. Full variable domain (remainder filled in from reference TRBV5-4 and TRBJ2-2): ETGVTQSPTHLIKTRGQQVTLRCSSQSGHNTVSWYQQALGQGPQFIFQYYREEENGRGNFPPRFSGLQFPNYSSELNVNALELDDSALYLCASSFGTGGSPGELFFGEGSRLTVL.

CDR3 loop: CASSTGTVAYEQYF. In DNA form, the CDR3 reads TGTGCCAGTAGTACAGGGACAGTTGCCTACGAGCAGTACTTC. The chain employs TRBV19 and TRBJ2-7, with 7 positions matching TRBD1. This CDR3 comprises 14 residues. Trimming at V came to 4 bases and at J to 2 bases, leaving 5 bases not matched to a gene. Germline V gives CDR1 LNHDA, CDR2 SQIVND (reference sequence).

This rearrangement joins TRBV4-2 to TRBJ2-3, with 7 bases aligning to TRBD2. The CDR3 spans 15 residues. V lost 4 bases to trimming and J lost 1 base; unmatched junction nucleotides: 5. CDR1 is LGHNA, CDR2 YNFKEQ, per germline. The CDR3 here is CASSPERGRTDTQYF. The DNA for the CDR3 is TGTGCCAGCAGCCCCGAGCGGGGTCGCACAGATACGCAGTATTTT.

The chain has TRBV5-1 and TRBJ1-2; 7 bases align to TRBD1. This CDR3 is built from 16 residues. J was trimmed by 0 bases and V by 3 bases; bases with no gene match: 8. Germline V lookup: CDR1 SGHRS, CDR2 YFSETQ. CDR3 DNA sequence: TGCGCCAGCAGCTACCTTCTGACAGGGTCTAACTATGGCTACACCTTC. It specifies CASSYLLTGSNYGYTF.

The rearrangement joins TRBV25-1 to TRBJ2-7; TRBD1 aligns across 8 bases. The trim removed 6 bases at V and 2 bases at J, leaving 3 bases unmatched. Germline CDR1 reads MGHDK; CDR2 reads SYGVNS. The CDR3 totals 13 residues. CDR3 DNA sequence: TGTGCCAGCAGCATGACAGGGGCCTACGAGCAGTACGTC. Translated, it gives CASSMTGAYEQYV.

The chain links TRBV6-1 to TRBJ1-3, with 10 bases fitting TRBD1. The CDR3 totals 15 residues. Germline CDR1 is MNHNS and CDR2 is SASEGT. J was trimmed by 2 bases and V by 4 bases; bases with no gene match: 2. The CDR3 region is CASSADRGPGNTIYF. CDR3 in DNA: TGTGCCAGCAGTGCCGACAGGGGGCCTGGAAACACCATATATTTT.

This chain uses TRBV4-1 with TRBJ1-5, with D perhaps TRBD1 (5 bases). The germline gives CDR1 MGHRA, CDR2 YSYEKL. The CDR3 has 16 amino acids. Trimming cost V 0 bases and J 1 base, with 10 bases left between them. The CDR3 coding sequence is TGCGCCAGCAGCCAAGATAGGACAATCAGCAATCAGCCCCAGCATTTT. It codes for CASSQDRTISNQPQHF.

The chain couples TRBV4-3 to TRBJ2-3; 9 nucleotides align to TRBD2. The V segment lost 0 bases and the J segment 0 bases; nucleotides outside the gene matches: 4. Per germline, CDR1 LGHNA and CDR2 YSLEER. The CDR3 is made up of 17 amino acids. The CDR3 is CASSQDKAGGSTDTQYF. The CDR3 nucleotides read TGCGCCAGCAGCCAAGATAAGGCGGGGGGGAGCACAGATACGCAGTATTTT.

A note on this clone: Other DNA sequences in the sample encode the same CDR3. V gene TRBV28 combines with J gene TRBJ1-2, with D uncertain. This CDR3 has 12 amino acids. Trimming took off 4 bases at V and 3 bases at J, with 6 bases between the two ends. The V gene's germline CDR1 is MDHEN and CDR2 SYDVKM. CDR3 region: CASSSGDYGYTF. CDR3 nucleotide sequence: TGTGCCAGCAGTTCCGGGGACTATGGCTACACCTTC.

V and J are TRBV27 and TRBJ1-1, with D uncertain. Trimming shortened V by 6 bases and J by 1 base, and 9 bases separated the two germline ends. Germline CDR1 MNHEY, CDR2 SMNVEV (reference sequence). The CDR3 sequence is 13 residues long. CDR3 region: CASRVGGNTEAFF. The CDR3 DNA follows: TGTGCCAGCAGAGTGGGAGGGAACACTGAAGCTTTCTTT.

The chain recombines TRBV5-1 with TRBJ2-7; 9 nucleotides line up with TRBD1. The CDR3 totals 15 residues. CDR1 is SGHRS and CDR2 is YFSETQ in the germline V gene. Losses at the gene ends were 0 bases for V and 3 bases for J; bases not matched to a gene: 4. CDR3 nucleotides: TGCGCCAGCAGCTTGGAGGGACAGGGCGACTACGAGCAGTACTTC. Protein product: CASSLEGQGDYEQYF.

The rearrangement joins TRBV5-1 to TRBJ2-1, with 13 bases identical to TRBD2. CDR1 is SGHRS and CDR2 is YFSETQ in the germline V gene. The V segment lost 4 bases and the J segment 4 bases; nucleotides outside the gene matches: 5. This CDR3 comprises 16 residues. The CDR3 loop is CASSLRTSGGYNEQFF. The CDR3 coding sequence is TGCGCCAGCAGCCTGCGGACTAGCGGGGGATACAATGAGCAGTTCTTC. Combining the CDR3 with reference TRBV5-1 and TRBJ2-1 gives the whole variable domain KAGVTQTPRYLIKTRGQQVTLSCSPISGHRSVSWYQQTPGQGLQFLFEYFSETQRNKGNFPGRFSGRQFSNSRSEMNVSTLELGDSALYLCASSLRTSGGYNEQFFGPGTRLTVL.

The CDR3 sequence: CASSPGTRILYGYTF. The DNA for the CDR3 is TGTGCCAGCAGCCCCGGGACACGGATCCTCTATGGCTACACCTTC. The gene calls are TRBV5-6 and TRBJ1-2; tentatively, D is TRBD1 (6 bases). CDR1 and CDR2 (germline): SGHDT, YYEEEE. The V gene lost 4 bases and the J gene lost 4 bases, with 17 bases spanning the gap. The CDR3 totals 15 residues.

V usage is TRBV27 and J usage is TRBJ2-7, with D maybe TRBD2 (5 bases). CDR1 MNHEY and CDR2 SMNVEV come from the germline V gene (reference sequence). CDR3 length equals 13 residues. Between the trimmed V and J ends, which lost 7 bases and 2 bases, there was a span of 12 bases. The CDR3 loop reads CASNQDLTYEQYF. CDR3 DNA sequence: TGTGCCAGCAATCAGGACTTAACCTACGAGCAGTACTTC.

The genes are TRBV5-6 and TRBJ2-6, with TRBD1 matching 9 bases. V trimming: 1 base; J trimming: 1 base; junction bases outside the gene matches: 9. From germline, CDR1 is SGHDT and CDR2 YYEEEE. The CDR3 sequence is 19 residues long. The CDR3 DNA follows: TGTGCCAGCAGCTTGTGGGACAGGGTAATAAGGTCTGGGGCCAACGTCCTGACTTTC. This gives the protein CASSLWDRVIRSGANVLTF.

The gene calls are TRBV7-9 and TRBJ1-1; D is possibly TRBD1 (5 bases). This CDR3 region has 15 residues. CDR1 SEHNR and CDR2 FQNEAQ come from the germline V gene (reference sequence). V was shortened by 5 bases and J by 5 bases, with 18 bases between the two germline ends. The CDR3 loop is CASSPGSYGGTEAFF. Written as DNA, the CDR3 is TGTGCCAGCAGCCCCGGAAGTTACGGGGGAACTGAAGCTTTCTTT.

This chain connects TRBV19 to TRBJ2-2; 9 bases fit TRBD2. Losses at the gene ends were 4 bases for V and 1 base for J; bases not matched to a gene: 7. The CDR3 loop spans 17 amino acids. Germline-derived CDR1 and CDR2 are LNHDA and SQIVND (reference sequence). In DNA, the CDR3 is TGTGCCAGTAGTACGGGTGCGGGGGGGCGGAACACCGGGGAGCTGTTTTTT. As protein: CASSTGAGGRNTGELFF.